A selection of T cell receptor beta chains follows, all from one sample in a study of prognosis after radiotherapy for stage I lung cancer. Using its own MiXCR run on the multiplex PCR reads, TCRdb lists one record per CDR3 protein. The repertoire consists of approximately 28,000 distinct CDR3 sequences, with 25% to 35% occurring once and the leading ten covering about 32%. The sample was PBMCs, taken before or after stereotactic body radiation therapy (not recorded which). Source of these receptors: a donor over 45 with non-small cell lung cancer. CDR3s include the opening cysteine and the closing phenylalanine or tryptophan. Each record gives: J gene, V gene, CDR3 protein.

TRBJ1-1,TRBV4-1,CASSQEGARGRSEAFF
TRBJ1-2,TRBV2,CASRAELTNYGYTF
TRBJ1-4,TRBV5-6,CASSPLGGIATNEKLFF
TRBJ1-1,TRBV18,CASSPAMGSTEAFF
TRBJ1-5,TRBV27,CASRKRDAQPQHF
TRBJ2-2,TRBV9,CASQNTGELFF
TRBJ2-4,TRBV19,CATRSPGGPSNIQYF
TRBJ2-2,TRBV19,CASRVTGGIGELFF
TRBJ1-1,TRBV25-1,CASSDWGRGRGAEAFF
TRBJ2-7,TRBV5-1,CASSFSPSDRGGEQYF
TRBJ1-2,TRBV18,CASSPVTDTAYGYTF
TRBJ2-3,TRBV18,CASPPTGGRAEDTQYF
TRBJ1-1,TRBV7-9,CASSLTGTEAFF
TRBJ2-5,TRBV20-1,CSASDPGWTDQETQYF
TRBJ2-7,TRBV28,CASSLAPWTVLTYEQYF
TRBJ2-3,TRBV6-1,CASSGTGTDTQYF
TRBJ1-5,TRBV28,CASSFGSQPQHF
TRBJ1-3,TRBV28,CASGTPSSGNTIYF
TRBJ2-7,TRBV6-1,CASSSRGSNDEQYF
TRBJ2-1,TRBV5-1,CASSLNGYAEQFF
TRBJ2-1,TRBV6-5,CASSYSGGSYNEQFF
TRBJ2-7,TRBV10-3,CAISERTWDPEQYF
TRBJ2-1,TRBV28,CASSWGLAPSYNEQFF
TRBJ1-1,TRBV24-1,CASSVSLITEAFF
TRBJ1-6,TRBV18,CASSPGGNGSPLHF
TRBJ2-3,TRBV7-2,CASSFLVRGGREDTQYF
TRBJ2-5,TRBV12-3/TRBV12-4,CASSLEGQIGGILQETQYF
TRBJ1-1,TRBV6-5,CASSYTGTPPQSFALNTEAFF
TRBJ2-3,TRBV2,CASRGLASLYTQYF
TRBJ2-7,TRBV19,CASSIGDRAAQGYEQYF
TRBJ2-7,TRBV25-1,CASSESGRAYEQYF
TRBJ2-2,TRBV6-2/TRBV6-3,CASRRAGRGVELFF
TRBJ1-5,TRBV6-4,CASSGEKRQFNQPQHF
TRBJ2-7,TRBV30,CAWAPGTGNYEQYF
TRBJ1-6,TRBV28,CASITRGLGAGLPLHF
TRBJ2-3,TRBV5-8,CASSLDRGRGTDTQYF
TRBJ1-2,TRBV5-6,CASSLARDRRYGYTF
TRBJ2-2,TRBV19,CASRWTGGTGELFF
TRBJ2-3,TRBV5-1,CASSWGGASTDTQYF
TRBJ1-4,TRBV6-5,CASSYKPGQGMEKLFF
TRBJ2-3,TRBV3-1,CASSHRTDTQYF
TRBJ1-6,TRBV27,CASSLTCSGSPLHF
TRBJ2-7,TRBV20-1,CSARDQGAGFLEQYF
TRBJ2-2,TRBV20-1,CSAEPIQGATGELFF
TRBJ2-5,TRBV29-1,CSVEDAVGQTQYF
TRBJ2-7,TRBV20-1,CSAVGGGRYEQYF
TRBJ2-7,TRBV24-1,CATQDGLRYEQYF
TRBJ2-3,TRBV20-1,CSATPARAGFGTDTQYF
TRBJ2-5,TRBV7-2,CASSVAGGPGETQYF
TRBJ1-4,TRBV7-9,CASSLEAGRTNEKLFF